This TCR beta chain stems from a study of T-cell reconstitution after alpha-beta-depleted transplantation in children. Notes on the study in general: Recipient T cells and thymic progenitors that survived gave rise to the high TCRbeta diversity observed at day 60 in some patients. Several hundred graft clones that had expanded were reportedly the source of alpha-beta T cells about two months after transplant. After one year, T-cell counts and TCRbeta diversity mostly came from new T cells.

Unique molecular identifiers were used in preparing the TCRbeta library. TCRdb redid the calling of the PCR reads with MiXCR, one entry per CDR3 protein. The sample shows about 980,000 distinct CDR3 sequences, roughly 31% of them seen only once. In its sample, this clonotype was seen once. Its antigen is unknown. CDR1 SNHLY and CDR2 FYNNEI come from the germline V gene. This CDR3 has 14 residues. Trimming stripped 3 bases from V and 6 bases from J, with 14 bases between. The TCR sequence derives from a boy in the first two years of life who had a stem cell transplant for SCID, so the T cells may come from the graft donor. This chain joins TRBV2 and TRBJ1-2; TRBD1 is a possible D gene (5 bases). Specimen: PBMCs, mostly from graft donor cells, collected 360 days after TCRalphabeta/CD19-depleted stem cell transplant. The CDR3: CASSEPRDGDGYTF. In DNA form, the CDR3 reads TGTGCCAGCAGTGAGCCCAGGGATGGGGATGGCTACACCTTC.